This T cell receptor (beta chain) originates from a study of cytomegalovirus exposure and HLA in healthy donors. Study as a whole: Around 200 million T cells yielded 90 million to 130 million unique TCR beta sequences, as an earlier analysis found. Broader study findings: The study had only CMV serostatus as immune exposure information. Rates of TCR association differed by HLA locus in a later analysis, with DRB1 highest and HLA-C lowest. Reportedly, fewer N-insertions than the 666-donor mean appeared in an Asian-associated ancestry cluster in a later analysis.

The PCR had 60 Vbeta and 13 Jbeta primers. The table came from immunoSEQ multiplex PCR; TCRdb's copy has only in-frame clones and leaves some out. Of 130,000 to 150,000 clones listed, roughly 80% are singletons. A note on this clone: Its antigen is not known.

V dropped 5 bases and J dropped 4; count of bases not matched to a gene: 6. Germline CDR1 SGHRS, CDR2 YFSETQ. This CDR3 contains 15 residues. This sequence originates from a female donor in good health and CMV-seronegative. The sample comprised PBMCs. The chain is built from TRBV5-1 and TRBJ2-3; TRBD2 agrees at 11 bases. The CDR3: CASSPGLADPDTQYF. The CDR3 bases are TGCGCCAGCAGTCCGGGACTAGCGGACCCAGATACGCAGTATTTT.